These 3 T cell receptor beta chains were sequenced from one sample in a study of shared clonotypes between healthy human individuals. Data came from immunoSEQ multiplex PCR; TCRdb stores just in-frame clones and leaves some out. This sample yields about 1.5 million clones, of which 95% to 99% are seen a single time; 0.4% to 0.45% belongs to the top ten. The sequencing sample was made of naive CD4+ T cells sorted from blood. This sample's subset: CD45RA+ positively selected. Receptor source: a man aged 30-40 years in good health.

The chain is built from TRBV5-1 and TRBJ2-3; D may be TRBD2 (5 bases). The CDR3 spans 16 residues. The germline gives CDR1 SGHRS, CDR2 YFSETQ. The germline V and J ends were trimmed by 4 bases and 0 bases, with 15 bases remaining between them. DNA of the CDR3: TGCGCCAGCAGCATCCGGAGCGGAGTTAGCACAGATACGCAGTATTTT. Its protein product is CASSIRSGVSTDTQYF. Based on the CDR3 plus reference TRBV5-1 and TRBJ2-3, the full variable domain is KAGVTQTPRYLIKTRGQQVTLSCSPISGHRSVSWYQQTPGQGLQFLFEYFSETQRNKGNFPGRFSGRQFSNSRSEMNVSTLELGDSALYLCASSIRSGVSTDTQYFGPGTRLTVL.

In DNA, the CDR3 is TGCAGCTTTCGGGGCGCAGATACGCAGTATTTT. It specifies CSFRGADTQYF. This chain connects TRBV29-1 to TRBJ2-3; D tentatively reads TRBD1 or TRBD2 (5 bases each). Trimming shortened V by 8 bases and J by 4 bases, and 10 bases separated the two germline ends. Germline V gene data show CDR1 as SQVTM and CDR2 as ANQGSEA. The CDR3 runs to 11 residues.

This chain connects TRBV27 to TRBJ1-3, with D possibly TRBD1 on 6 matching bases. The germline CDR1 and CDR2 sequences are MNHEY and SMNVEV (reference sequence). Trimming took off 4 bases at V and 1 base at J, with 11 bases between the two ends. The CDR3 runs 15 residues. CDR3: CASSSGHTSGNTIYF. CDR3 coding DNA: TGTGCCAGCAGTTCGGGACACACTTCTGGAAACACCATATATTTT.